This section outlines one T cell receptor beta chain sequence together with its context. As yet, its antigen is unknown. This CDR3 has 17 residues. Germline V gives CDR1 LNHDA, CDR2 SQIVND (reference sequence). V trimming: 0 bases; J trimming: 4 bases; junction bases outside the gene matches: 8. Unique molecular identifiers were incorporated during preparation of the TCRbeta library. TCRdb re-derived calls from the PCR reads in MiXCR, one entry per CDR3 protein. This sample has approximately 18,000 distinct CDR3 sequences, with 10% to 15% found just once. The sample originates from a study of T-cell reconstitution after alpha-beta-depleted transplantation in children. Findings and limits, study-wide: Some patients owed their high day-60 TCRbeta diversity to surviving recipient T cells and thymic progenitors. Expanded clones from the graft, numbering several hundred, reportedly supplied alpha-beta T cells about two months after transplant. When one year had passed after transplant, most T-cell counts and diversity came from newly produced T cells.

Material: PBMCs, mostly from graft donor cells, obtained 60 days after TCRalphabeta/CD19-depleted stem cell transplant. The TCR sequence derives from a female patient aged 2-9 years who had a stem cell transplant for congenital amegakaryocytic thrombocytopenia, so the T cells may come from the graft donor. The chain joins TRBV19 to TRBJ2-1; TRBD2 agrees at 8 bases. The CDR3 region is CASSIDLLAGDYNEQFF. The CDR3 nucleotides are TGTGCCAGTAGTATAGATCTGCTAGCGGGTGATTACAATGAGCAGTTCTTC. Combining the CDR3 with reference TRBV19 and TRBJ2-1 gives the whole variable domain DGGITQSPKYLFRKEGQNVTLSCEQNLNHDAMYWYRQDPGQGLRLIYYSQIVNDFQKGDIAEGYSVSREKKESFPLTVTSAQKNPTAFYLCASSIDLLAGDYNEQFFGPGTRLTVL.